This note documents a single T cell receptor (beta chain) sequence. What it binds is unknown. The data are from a study of blood T cells in healthy people across ages. General study results and limits: Both higher diversity and more naive CD4+ cells marked long-lived donors when set against aged donors. Diversity of TCR beta per million T cells declined in a roughly linear way with age.

Then a second PCR, running roughly 7 to 11 cycles, was carried out with a sample-barcoded 5' primer and a J-beta primer mix. Every individual sample yielded 3 million or more paired-end reads (each containing CDR3). Each CDR3 protein is one row after TCRdb ran MiXCR on the 5' RACE reads. Found here are approximately 800,000 distinct CDR3 sequences, about 53% of them singletons; the top ten hold 40% to 50%. The CDR3 is 15 amino acids. Germline CDR1 SGHRS, CDR2 YFSETQ. The V end was cut by 2 bases, the J end by 3 bases, with 12 bases between. Sequenced sample: blood. The source of this sequence is a man of 80 years or more in good health. The chain recombines TRBV5-1 with TRBJ2-1; D ambiguous. The DNA of the CDR3 is TGCGCCAGCAGCTTAGAGTCCCCCGACTACAATGAGCAGTTCTTC. It specifies CASSLESPDYNEQFF.